The 30 T cell receptor beta chains presented below share a single source sample, sequenced in a study of CD8+CD57+ T cells in acquired aplastic anemia. TCR beta VDJ combinations and CDR3 sequences were profiled from genomic DNA. TCRdb independently ran MiXCR on the reads; one entry per CDR3 protein. The repertoire holds approximately 190,000 distinct CDR3 sequences, with over 60% as singletons. The sequenced material came from sorted CD4+, CD8+, or CD8+CD57+ T cells (not recorded which) from PBMCs. Receptor source: a human donor with severe aplastic anemia or a healthy control (not recorded which).

In its sample, this clonotype was seen once. The V and J genes are TRBV7-6 and TRBJ2-7; 7 nucleotides align to TRBD1. With V trimmed by 5 bases and J by 1 base, 8 bases remained unmatched. Germline V gene data show CDR1 as SGHVS and CDR2 as FNYEAQ. This CDR3 contains 15 residues. The DNA of the CDR3 is TGTGCCAGCAGCCTAGGGGGCAGGGGGTCCTACGAGCAGTACTTC. It codes for CASSLGGRGSYEQYF.

Note on this clonotype: A much bigger clone sits one base away, suggesting this may be a read error. The CDR3 end shows no conserved phenylalanine or tryptophan, and so a read error is likely. The genes are TRBV6-1 and TRBJ2-7; D is unresolved. The CDR3 is made up of 13 amino acids. Germline CDR1 is MNHNS and CDR2 is SASEGT. The V gene lost 6 bases and the J gene lost 2 bases, with 11 bases spanning the gap. The CDR3 reads CASSWGLTYEQYS. CDR3 sequence (DNA): TGTGCCAGCAGCTGGGGATTAACCTACGAGCAGTACTCC.

This chain connects TRBV20-1 to TRBJ1-1, with no clear D. Germline V lookup: CDR1 DFQATT, CDR2 SNEGSKA (reference sequence). The V gene lost 7 bases and the J gene lost 1 base, with 10 bases spanning the gap. The CDR3 contains 12 residues. The CDR3 bases are TGCAGTGTGCGGCAGCCGAACACTGAAGCTTTCTTT. Protein product: CSVRQPNTEAFF.

The chain is built from TRBV15 and TRBJ2-1, with 9 bases that match TRBD1. Germline-derived CDR1 and CDR2 are LNHNV and YYDKDF (reference sequence). V lost 5 bases to trimming and J lost 9 bases; unmatched junction nucleotides: 8. CDR3 size: 14 residues. CDR3 in amino acids: CATSVRTGGGEQFF. The CDR3 nucleotides read TGTGCCACCAGCGTTAGAACAGGGGGCGGTGAGCAGTTCTTC.

The gene calls are TRBV11-2 and TRBJ1-1; D gene unclear. Trimming pared 0 bases from V and 0 bases from J, leaving 8 bases between. The CDR3 sequence is 15 residues long. Per germline, CDR1 SGHAT and CDR2 FQNNGV. The CDR3 coding sequence is TGTGCCAGCAGCTTAGAAAGTGATATGAACACTGAAGCTTTCTTT. It specifies CASSLESDMNTEAFF. Filled out from reference TRBV11-2 and TRBJ1-1, the complete variable domain reads EAGVAQSPRYKIIEKRQSVAFWCNPISGHATLYWYQQILGQGPKLLIQFQNNGVVDDSQLPKDRFSAERLKGVDSTLKIQPAKLEDSAVYLCASSLESDMNTEAFFGQGTRLTVV.

The chain employs TRBV12-5 and TRBJ1-5, with D unresolved. This CDR3 contains 14 residues. Per the germline V gene, CDR1 is LGHNT and CDR2 is FRNRAP. The ends were cut back, 5 bases at V and 9 bases at J, with 17 bases in the middle. The CDR3 DNA sequence: TGTGCTAGTGGTCCCACAGCATTCAATGGGCCCCAGCATTTT. It encodes CASGPTAFNGPQHF.

In this sample, this clonotype turned up a few times. The V gene is TRBV7-9, the J gene TRBJ2-1, with D perhaps matching TRBD2 (6 bases). V was clipped by 5 bases and J by 8 bases, with 19 bases between them. Germline loops: CDR1 SEHNR, CDR2 FQNEAQ (reference sequence). The length of the CDR3 is 15 residues. CDR3 protein: CASSTRGLQGDEQFF. CDR3 coding DNA: TGTGCCAGCAGCACTCGAGGACTACAAGGGGATGAGCAGTTCTTC.

This clonotype was picked up many times. This CDR3 reads CASSQDIGTGANTEAFF. DNA of the CDR3: TGCGCCAGCAGCCAAGATATAGGCACAGGGGCTAACACTGAAGCTTTCTTT. The chain employs TRBV4-3 and TRBJ1-1; 7 bases line up with TRBD1. Germline V CDR1 and CDR2: LGHNA, YSLEER. The CDR3 extends over 17 amino acids. V was pared by 0 bases and J by 2 bases, with 9 bases of the junction left unmatched.

The chain employs TRBV6-5 and TRBJ1-4; maybe TRBD1 (6 bases). The CDR3 consists of 14 residues. V lost 5 bases to trimming and J lost 8 bases, with 15 bases between them. Germline-derived CDR1 and CDR2 are MNHEY and SVGAGI. The DNA for the CDR3 is TGTGCCAGCAGTCAGAGGACAGTACAGGAAAAACTGTTTTTT. As protein: CASSQRTVQEKLFF.

The V and J genes are TRBV25-1 and TRBJ1-2, with D perhaps TRBD1 (5 bases). Germline CDR1 and CDR2: MGHDK and SYGVNS. The CDR3 has 15 residues. V was clipped by 4 bases and J by 6 bases, with 18 bases between them. DNA for the CDR3: TGTGCCAGCAGTGCCCCGGGACGGACATCTAATGGCTACACCTTC. Translated: CASSAPGRTSNGYTF.

The chain carries TRBV25-1 and TRBJ1-1, with TRBD1 as a possible D gene (5 bases). Germline V gene data show CDR1 as MGHDK and CDR2 as SYGVNS. The CDR3 covers 12 residues. The CDR3 nucleotides are TGTGCTAGAGATGGGGGGGACACTGAAGCTTTCTTT. Residues: CARDGGDTEAFF.

The chain combines TRBV24-1 with TRBJ2-1, with D possibly matching TRBD1 (6 bases). Germline CDR1 reads KGHDR; CDR2 reads SFDVKD. Trimming took 6 bases from V and 9 from J, leaving 26 bases between them. There are 17 residues in the CDR3. CDR3 nucleotides: TGTGCCACCAGTACACTGATCTCCAGGGGTGAGCAAGCTGAGCAGTTCTTC. Encoded protein: CATSTLISRGEQAEQFF.

This clonotype was found many times. At one end, the junction sequence differs from germline, possibly due to a read error. The gene calls are TRBV4-3 and TRBJ2-7; D possibly corresponds to TRBD1 (5 bases). Per the germline V gene, CDR1 is LGHNA and CDR2 is YSLEER. The length of the CDR3 is 15 residues. CDR3 sequence reads: CASRQDTRDNYEQYF. The CDR3 nucleotides are TGCGCCAGCAGACAAGATACCAGGGATAACTACGAGCAGTACTTC.

This sequence joins TRBV25-1 and TRBJ1-6, with TRBD1 matching over 7 bases. The ends lost 1 base at V and 8 bases at J; junction bases unmatched: 5. Germline CDR1 MGHDK, CDR2 SYGVNS. There are 15 residues in the CDR3. In DNA form, the CDR3 reads TGTGCCAGCAGTGAATCCGAGACAGGGTATTCACCCCTCCACTTT. Translation: CASSESETGYSPLHF.

This clonotype has just a few counts. The rearrangement uses TRBV20-1 and TRBJ2-1; 10 positions agree with TRBD2. With V trimmed by 3 bases and J by 7 bases, 6 bases remained unmatched. The CDR3 is 14 residues long. CDR1 and CDR2 (germline): DFQATT, SNEGSKA (reference sequence). The CDR3 spells CSARALAGINEQFF. CDR3 DNA: TGCAGTGCTAGGGCACTAGCGGGGATTAATGAGCAGTTCTTC.

Many counts were recorded for this clonotype. The chain carries TRBV10-3 and TRBJ2-7, with D possibly called TRBD1 or TRBD2 (5 bases each). In germline, CDR1 is ENHRY, CDR2 SYGVKD. With 4 bases removed from V and 0 bases from J, the gap between germline ends came to 7 bases. The CDR3 consists of 13 residues. The CDR3 sequence is CAISGDASYEQYF. The CDR3 DNA reads TGTGCCATCAGTGGGGACGCCTCCTACGAGCAGTACTTC.

V and J are TRBV2 and TRBJ2-3, with D unclear. This CDR3 region has 14 residues. V was trimmed by 4 bases and J by 3 bases, leaving 11 bases between them. The germline V gene has CDR1 SNHLY and CDR2 FYNNEI. The CDR3 sequence: CASSGGNRTDTQYF. The DNA of the CDR3 is TGTGCCAGCAGTGGGGGAAATAGGACAGATACGCAGTATTTT.

This sequence joins TRBV7-9 and TRBJ1-5; no clear D gene. V was cut by 3 bases and J by 5 bases, with 8 bases left in between. The CDR3 runs to 13 residues. From germline, CDR1 is SEHNR and CDR2 FQNEAQ (reference sequence). CDR3 residues: CASSFHGDQPQHF. Written as DNA, the CDR3 is TGTGCCAGCAGCTTCCACGGGGATCAGCCCCAGCATTTT.

This chain uses TRBV12-3 or TRBV12-4 with TRBJ2-7, with D perhaps matching TRBD1 (7 bases). The V end was cut by 9 bases, the J end by 5 bases, with 17 bases between. CDR3 length: 13 residues. The CDR3 spells CASTGGGFNEQYF. In DNA, the CDR3 is TGTGCCAGTACCGGAGGGGGCTTCAACGAGCAGTACTTC.

This chain joins TRBV5-8 and TRBJ2-2; D remains ambiguous. Trimming removed 1 base from V and 1 base from J, with 5 bases in between. CDR3 size: 14 residues. CDR1 is SGHTS, CDR2 YDEGEE, per germline. The chain's CDR3 is CASSLYVNTGELFF. The CDR3 DNA is TGTGCCAGCAGCTTGTACGTGAACACCGGGGAGCTGTTTTTT. The full variable domain, its missing parts supplied by reference TRBV5-8 and TRBJ2-2, is EAGVTQSPTHLIKTRGQQATLRCSPISGHTSVYWYQQALGLGLQFLLWYDEGEERNRGNFPPRFSGRQFPNYSSELNVNALELEDSALYLCASSLYVNTGELFFGEGSRLTVL.

There are a few counts of this clonotype. This rearrangement joins TRBV2 to TRBJ2-3; no clear D gene. The ends were cut back, 4 bases at V and 0 bases at J, with 8 bases in the middle. The CDR3 length is 14 residues. Germline V lookup: CDR1 SNHLY, CDR2 FYNNEI. The CDR3 protein is CASSARFSTDTQYF. The CDR3 DNA reads TGTGCCAGCAGTGCCAGGTTTAGCACAGATACGCAGTATTTT.

There are many counts of this clonotype. The chain couples TRBV27 to TRBJ2-2; unclear D gene. Germline V gives CDR1 MNHEY, CDR2 SMNVEV (reference sequence). The CDR3 has 13 amino acids. Trimming pared 9 bases from V and 5 bases from J, leaving 13 bases between. CDR3 sequence: CASFTLITGELFF. Written as DNA, the CDR3 is TGTGCCAGTTTCACCTTAATAACCGGGGAGCTGTTTTTT.

The sample holds many counts of this clonotype. The J gene is TRBJ2-4, the V gene TRBV12-3 or TRBV12-4, with D possibly being TRBD2 (6 bases). Trimming shortened V by 6 bases and J by 0 bases, and 9 bases separated the two germline ends. This CDR3 is built from 14 residues. The chain's CDR3 is CASSSGLAKNIQYF. The CDR3 bases are TGTGCCAGCAGCTCGGGACTAGCCAAAAACATTCAGTACTTC.

This clonotype was detected only once. This clone may be a read error of a much larger clone one base away. V gene TRBV9 combines with J gene TRBJ2-7, with D possibly matching TRBD2 (5 bases). Trimming took 5 bases from V and 6 from J, leaving 21 bases between them. Germline V gene data show CDR1 as SGDLS and CDR2 as YYNGEE. There are 15 residues in the CDR3. This chain's CDR3 is CASSPLSVGSGEQYF. Written as DNA, the CDR3 is TGTGCCAGCAGTCCCCTGAGCGTGGGGAGTGGCGAGCAGTACTTC.

The DNA of the CDR3 is TGTGCCACCAGCAGAGGTCCCGCCGATGCCACTGAAGCTTTCTTT. This gives the protein CATSRGPADATEAFF. The rearrangement joins TRBV15 to TRBJ1-1; no clear D gene. This CDR3 is built from 15 residues. V was trimmed by 1 base and J by 4 bases, leaving 13 bases between them. CDR1 is LNHNV and CDR2 is YYDKDF in the germline V gene (reference sequence).

The rearrangement links TRBV15 to TRBJ2-1; TRBD2 aligns across 8 bases. The ends lost 1 base at V and 8 bases at J; junction bases unmatched: 7. This CDR3 has 15 amino acids. The germline V gene has CDR1 LNHNV and CDR2 YYDKDF (reference sequence). The CDR3 here is CATSRVAGGGHEQFF. CDR3 bases: TGTGCCACCAGCAGAGTGGCGGGGGGCGGCCATGAGCAGTTCTTC.

J is TRBJ2-7 and V is TRBV5-1, with D uncertain. Germline CDR1 is SGHRS and CDR2 is YFSETQ. V lost 7 bases and J lost 4, with 9 bases in between. The CDR3 length is 11 residues. CDR3 loop: CASLHAYEQYF. DNA for the CDR3: TGCGCCAGCCTCCATGCTTACGAGCAGTACTTC.

This clonotype was seen a few times. The V gene is TRBV27, the J gene TRBJ2-2, with 7 bases fitting TRBD2. Per the germline V gene, CDR1 is MNHEY and CDR2 is SMNVEV (reference sequence). Losses at the gene ends were 4 bases for V and 2 bases for J; bases not matched to a gene: 4. The CDR3 consists of 15 residues. The CDR3 is CASSWSSGNTGELFF. CDR3 coding DNA: TGTGCCAGCAGTTGGTCTAGCGGCAACACCGGGGAGCTGTTTTTT.

This clonotype has a single count. This chain joins TRBV20-1 and TRBJ2-1; 7 positions match TRBD2. Germline V lookup: CDR1 DFQATT, CDR2 SNEGSKA (reference sequence). The CDR3 is 14 residues long. Trimming took 0 bases from V and 9 from J; bases not matched to a gene: 8. The DNA for the CDR3 is TGCAGTGCTAGAGATCTGGCGGGAGCCGGTGAGCAGTTCTTC. Encoded protein: CSARDLAGAGEQFF.

Only a few counts were recorded for this clonotype. The rearrangement uses TRBV20-1 and TRBJ2-7; tentative D call: TRBD1 (5 bases). The CDR3 sequence is 13 residues long. V was clipped by 4 bases and J by 3 bases, with 13 bases between them. Germline V CDR1 and CDR2: DFQATT, SNEGSKA (reference sequence). The CDR3 protein is CSATHWTSYEQYF. CDR3 sequence (DNA): TGCAGTGCTACTCATTGGACAAGCTACGAGCAGTACTTC.